The 2 T cell receptor beta chains below come from one sample, sequenced in a study of T cells in Graves' hyperthyroidism and ophthalmopathy. RNA transcripts gave rise to amplified TCR beta CDR3 regions. Primed by the HTBI set, a first-round RT-PCR was run on the TCR CDR3. TCRdb re-derived calls from the multiplex PCR reads in MiXCR, one entry per CDR3 protein. The data show roughly 500,000 distinct CDR3 sequences, approximately 49% seen once. Sequencing input: peripheral blood or thyroid tissue (not recorded which). Source of these receptors: an adult woman with Graves' disease, either hyperthyroidism or ophthalmopathy (not recorded which).

V and J are TRBV29-1 and TRBJ1-1, with 8 bases aligning to TRBD1. CDR3 length equals 14 residues. V gave up 1 base and J gave up 2 bases; unmatched junction bases: 3. The germline V gene encodes CDR1 SQVTM and CDR2 ANQGSEA. This CDR3 reads CSVEGTGLNTEAFF. The CDR3 nucleotides are TGCAGCGTTGAAGGGACAGGGTTAAACACTGAAGCTTTCTTT.

This clonotype was seen repeatedly, ten times or more. The genes are TRBV7-6 and TRBJ1-4; D possibly corresponds to TRBD1 (6 bases). The CDR3 loop spans 13 amino acids. The ends were cut back, 5 bases at V and 8 bases at J, with 12 bases in the middle. CDR1 is SGHVS, CDR2 FNYEAQ, per germline. This chain's CDR3 is CASSQGRGEKLFF. DNA of the CDR3: TGTGCCAGCAGCCAGGGGCGGGGAGAAAAACTGTTTTTT.